These T cell receptor beta chains were read from a single sample in a study of blood T cell repertoires in COVID-19. Measured with immunoSEQ multiplex PCR; TCRdb has only the in-frame clones, and not every one. Here the sample spans 300,000 or so clones, around 90% being singletons. Material for sequencing was peripheral blood. These receptors all come from a woman aged 40 to 50 with acute or convalescent COVID-19. CDR3s include the opening cysteine and the closing phenylalanine or tryptophan. D genes are given only for firm matches. A row's size may be missing; if present it is once, few, many or a size class.

TGCGCCAGCAGTGAGCTAGGGACAGGGGGCACTGAAGCTTTCTTT | CASSELGTGGTEAFF | NA | TRBV10-1 | TRBD1 | TRBJ1-1
TGTGCCAGCAGCCCGGTAATGAACACTGAAGCTTTCTTT | CASSPVMNTEAFF | NA | TRBV6-5 | NA | TRBJ1-1
TGCGCCAGCAGCCAAGATCGGGTATCGGGATTGCAGAACTCTGGAAACACCATATATTTT | CASSQDRVSGLQNSGNTIYF | few | TRBV4-1 | NA | TRBJ1-3
TGTGCCAGCAGCTACTGGCAGGGCTATGGCTACACCTTC | CASSYWQGYGYTF | NA | TRBV9 | NA | TRBJ1-2
TGTGCCAGTAGTGCGAAAGACAGACCAAGCTCCTATAATTCACCCCTCCACTTT | CASSAKDRPSSYNSPLHF | few | TRBV19 | NA | TRBJ1-6
TGTGCCACCAGCAGAGATCTCGGCAGGGCTGATGAGCAGTTCTTC | CATSRDLGRADEQFF | NA | TRBV15 | NA | TRBJ2-1
TGTGCCAGCAGCCCAACAGGGGACTCTGGAAACACCATATATTTT | CASSPTGDSGNTIYF | NA | TRBV3-1/TRBV3-2 | TRBD1 | TRBJ1-3
TGTGCCAGTGGCCCCGGGACAGCATCCTATGGCTACACCTTC | CASGPGTASYGYTF | once | TRBV19 | TRBD1 | TRBJ1-2
TGCGCCAGCAGTGAGTCGGCAGGTCTCACCGGGGAGCTGTTTTTT | CASSESAGLTGELFF | NA | TRBV10-1 | NA | TRBJ2-2
TGTGCCAGCAGTTACGGCGCGGGGCCCCAAGAGACCCAGTACTTC | CASSYGAGPQETQYF | NA | TRBV6-5 | NA | TRBJ2-5
TGCGCCAGCAGCCAAGATCCTCCCGGACAGGGTGGAAACACCATATATTTT | CASSQDPPGQGGNTIYF | NA | TRBV4-1 | TRBD1 | TRBJ1-3
TGTGCCAGCAGTCGGGACACTGAAGCTTTCTTT | CASSRDTEAFF | NA | TRBV6-5 | NA | TRBJ1-1
TGTGCCAGCAGCGTTCCTACAGGGTTCACTAACTATGGCTACACCTTC | CASSVPTGFTNYGYTF | NA | TRBV2 | NA | TRBJ1-2
TGTGCCAGTAACCCGACAGGGCCCTATGGCTACACCTTC | CASNPTGPYGYTF | NA | TRBV19 | TRBD1 | TRBJ1-2
TGTGCCAGCAGCAGGGGGTACCAAGAGACCCAGTACTTC | CASSRGYQETQYF | NA | TRBV6-5 | TRBD1 | TRBJ2-5
TGTGCCAGCAGCGCTCAACCGCCTTCAGGGTGGTCTTCGTGTCTTGCAACTAATGAAAAACTGTTTTTT | CASSAQPPSGWSSCLATNEKLFF | NA | TRBV21-1 | NA | TRBJ1-4
TGTGCCAGCCAGGACAGGCGCTATGGCTACACCTTC | CASQDRRYGYTF | NA | TRBV12-3/TRBV12-4 | TRBD1 | TRBJ1-2
TGTGCCAGCAGGATAGAGACAGGGGGCGCCGGGGCGTTGTTTTTT | CASRIETGGAGALFF | NA | TRBV2 | TRBD1 | TRBJ2-2
TGTGCCAGTAGCAACAGGGGACGGGAAGATACGCAGTATTTT | CASSNRGREDTQYF | NA | TRBV19 | TRBD1 | TRBJ2-3
TGCGCCAGCAGTGAACAGGGGGAGACGGCACCCCTCCACTTT | CASSEQGETAPLHF | NA | TRBV10-1 | TRBD1 | TRBJ1-6
TGCGCCAGCAGCCAAGTGGGCGCTGGGCAGGGCAATCAGCCCCAGCATTTT | CASSQVGAGQGNQPQHF | NA | TRBV4-1 | NA | TRBJ1-5
TGTGCCTGGAGGGTGTTACAGGGCATTGGCTACACCTTC | CAWRVLQGIGYTF | once | TRBV30 | NA | TRBJ1-2
TGTGCCAGCAGCTTAAGTAGCGGGGGAAGTTATGGCTACACCTTC | CASSLSSGGSYGYTF | NA | TRBV7-8 | NA | TRBJ1-2
TGTGCCAGCAGCCAAATGACAGGGACTAATGAAAAACTGTTTTTT | CASSQMTGTNEKLFF | NA | TRBV7-2 | TRBD1 | TRBJ1-4
TGTGCCAGCAGCCCTAGCGGGGGGGCGGATACGCAGTATTTT | CASSPSGGADTQYF | NA | TRBV7-9 | TRBD2 | TRBJ2-3
TGCGCCAGCAGGAACAGGGGACGACAAGAGACCCAGTACTTC | CASRNRGRQETQYF | NA | TRBV5-1 | TRBD1 | TRBJ2-5
TGCAGTGCTAGTCAGGGGATGGGAAACACCATATATTTT | CSASQGMGNTIYF | NA | TRBV20-1 | NA | TRBJ1-3
TGTGCCAGCAGCCAGGACAGGGGCGAGACCCAGTACTTC | CASSQDRGETQYF | NA | TRBV4-2 | TRBD1 | TRBJ2-5
TGCGCCAGCAGCCTTCTAGGGGCAGGGGGCGACGGTAGGACTGAAGCTTTCTTT | CASSLLGAGGDGRTEAFF | NA | TRBV4-1 | TRBD1 | TRBJ1-1
TGTGCCAGCAGTGAGGGGACAGGGACAGCCTATGGCTACACCTTC | CASSEGTGTAYGYTF | NA | TRBV2 | TRBD1 | TRBJ1-2
TGTGCCAGCATTTGGGGGGTTAACACTGAAGCTTTCTTT | CASIWGVNTEAFF | NA | TRBV6-5 | NA | TRBJ1-1
TGCGCCAGCAGCTTGGGACAGGGAGGTAGTGAGCAGTTCTTC | CASSLGQGGSEQFF | NA | TRBV5-1 | NA | TRBJ2-1
TGTGCCAGCTCAAGCTCGGTCACTGAAGCTTTCTTT | CASSSSVTEAFF | NA | TRBV18 | NA | TRBJ1-1
TGTGCCAGCACAGGACAACATATAAGTTCACCCCTCCACTTT | CASTGQHISSPLHF | NA | TRBV6-5 | NA | TRBJ1-6
TGTGCCAGCAGTACCGGCAGGAACTATGGCTACACCTTC | CASSTGRNYGYTF | NA | TRBV25-1 | NA | TRBJ1-2
TGTGCCAGCAGCCAAGCCCCGGGTTTAGGCTACACCTTC | CASSQAPGLGYTF | NA | TRBV3-1/TRBV3-2 | NA | TRBJ1-2
TGTGCCAGCTCACCCGGGACAGGGGGCACGGTAGGCAATCAGCCCCAGCATTTT | CASSPGTGGTVGNQPQHF | NA | TRBV18 | TRBD1 | TRBJ1-5
TGTGCCAGCAGCGTAGGACTGGAAAAGCAGTTCTTC | CASSVGLEKQFF | NA | TRBV9 | NA | TRBJ2-1
TGTGCCAGCACCGGATTTTTCGCAGGAGGCGGTGAAGCTTTCTTT | CASTGFFAGGGEAFF | NA | TRBV6-5 | NA | TRBJ1-1
TGTGCCAGCAGCCTCATAGGGGCGGGATCGAACACTGAAGCTTTCTTT | CASSLIGAGSNTEAFF | NA | TRBV7-6 | NA | TRBJ1-1
TGTGCCAGCAGCTTACTTACAGGGGGGGTTGGGGAAAAACTGTTTTTT | CASSLLTGGVGEKLFF | NA | TRBV11-2 | TRBD1 | TRBJ1-4
TGTGCCAGCAGTTTACCCGGGACAGGGCGGGATACGCAGTATTTT | CASSLPGTGRDTQYF | once | TRBV27 | TRBD1 | TRBJ2-3
TGTGCCAGCAACCGGGCAGCGGGGGGGCCCGCAGATACGCAGTATTTT | CASNRAAGGPADTQYF | NA | TRBV5-6 | TRBD2 | TRBJ2-3
TGTGCCAGCAGCGCCGGTATAGCGGGGAACTACAATGAGCAGTTCTTC | CASSAGIAGNYNEQFF | NA | TRBV5-4 | TRBD2 | TRBJ2-1
TGTGCCAGCTCATCCGACAGGGTAGATACGCAGTATTTT | CASSSDRVDTQYF | NA | TRBV18 | TRBD1 | TRBJ2-3
TGTGCCAGCAGTTACTCGGGCGGGGTGGATACGCAGTATTTT | CASSYSGGVDTQYF | NA | TRBV6-2/TRBV6-3 | NA | TRBJ2-3
TGTGCCAGCAGCAGAGACAGGATTAACACTGAAGCTTTCTTT | CASSRDRINTEAFF | NA | TRBV11-3 | NA | TRBJ1-1
TGTGCCAGCTCTAGGGGGGGGAGGTTGAGTAATTCACCCCTCCACTTT | CASSRGGRLSNSPLHF | NA | TRBV2 | NA | TRBJ1-6
TGTGCCAGCAGCACAAACAGGAACACCGGGGAGCTGTTTTTT | CASSTNRNTGELFF | NA | TRBV2 | NA | TRBJ2-2
TGTGCCAGCAGCGAACAGGGTCCTAACTATGGCTACACCTTC | CASSEQGPNYGYTF | NA | TRBV7-9 | NA | TRBJ1-2
TGCGCCAGCAGCCATCCTGGGAGGGCTCACAATGAGCAGTTCTTC | CASSHPGRAHNEQFF | NA | TRBV4-1 | TRBD2 | TRBJ2-1
TGTGCCAGTACACCCCGCCAGGAGGATTATAATTCACCCCTCCACTTT | CASTPRQEDYNSPLHF | few | TRBV19 | NA | TRBJ1-6
TGTGCCAGCAGTTTGGGACTAGCGGGGACGGGAACCGGGGAGCTGTTTTTT | CASSLGLAGTGTGELFF | NA | TRBV7-2 | TRBD2 | TRBJ2-2
TGTGCCAGCAGTGACTCGGGGGCGAGTTCACCCCTCCACTTT | CASSDSGASSPLHF | few | TRBV6-4 | NA | TRBJ1-6
TGTGCCAGCAGCTTAGATCTGGGACGGGGGTACAATGAGCAGTTCTTC | CASSLDLGRGYNEQFF | NA | TRBV11-2 | NA | TRBJ2-1
TGTGCCAGCAGCCGAACTGGGGACAGCTCCTACAATGAGCAGTTCTTC | CASSRTGDSSYNEQFF | NA | TRBV7-9 | TRBD1 | TRBJ2-1
TGTGCCAGCAGTTTATCGTTAGGGGAGGGCGATCAGCCCCAGCATTTT | CASSLSLGEGDQPQHF | NA | TRBV27 | NA | TRBJ1-5
TGTGCCAGCAGCCAAAGACAGGGGCCCTATACGCAGTATTTT | CASSQRQGPYTQYF | NA | TRBV3-1/TRBV3-2 | TRBD1 | TRBJ2-3